The 21 T cell receptor beta chains below come from one sample, sequenced in a study of patients and donors after allogeneic stem cell transplantation. TCRdb reprocessed the RT-PCR reads with MiXCR, giving one entry per CDR3 protein. The sample lists 920,000 or so distinct CDR3 sequences; 15% to 20% were seen once. Specimen: blood, either unsorted or a sorted T cell fraction (not recorded which). The receptor source for this set is a human donor who was either an allogeneic HSCT recipient or a stem cell or donor lymphocyte infusion donor (not recorded which). It is not recorded whose cells these are; they may come from a transplant donor.

This chain uses TRBV7-2 with TRBJ2-4; the D is unclear. CDR3 length: 12 residues. Per the germline V gene, CDR1 is SGHTA and CDR2 is FQGNSA. The V and J ends lost 5 bases and 2 bases respectively, with 4 bases between them. The CDR3 bases are TGTGCCAGCAGCCTGTCCAAAAACATTCAGTACTTC. Translation: CASSLSKNIQYF.

The genes are TRBV10-3 and TRBJ1-6; no clear D. Trimming cost V 6 bases and J 0 bases, with 9 bases left between them. The CDR3 totals 15 residues. The germline V gene has CDR1 ENHRY and CDR2 SYGVKD. CDR3 DNA: TGTGCCATCAGGGACTCGAGCTCCTATAATTCACCCCTCCACTTT. Translation: CAIRDSSSYNSPLHF.

In this sample, this clonotype turned up many times. The chain uses TRBV12-3 or TRBV12-4 and TRBJ1-5; D uncertain. The CDR3 is 13 residues long. Trimming removed 3 bases at V and 0 bases at J, with 3 bases between. The CDR3, as DNA: TGTGCCAGCAGTTTGGGTAGCAATCAGCCCCAGCATTTT. Translated, it gives CASSLGSNQPQHF.

This clonotype appeared a few times. The V and J genes are TRBV7-8 and TRBJ1-5; tentative D call: TRBD1 (6 bases). The V end was cut by 5 bases, the J end by 3 bases, with 14 bases between. CDR1 is SGHVS and CDR2 is FQNEAQ in the germline V gene. The CDR3 has 15 amino acids. The CDR3 DNA is TGTGCCAGCAGCATAGGACAGTTTGACAATCAGCCCCAGCATTTT. Translated, it gives CASSIGQFDNQPQHF.

The V gene is TRBV5-1, the J gene TRBJ1-2; unclear D gene. The germline V gene has CDR1 SGHRS and CDR2 YFSETQ. CDR3 length equals 12 residues. Trimming cost V 0 bases and J 8 bases, with 8 bases left between them. CDR3 residues: CASSLGQIGYTF. CDR3 bases: TGCGCCAGCAGCTTGGGGCAGATCGGCTACACCTTC. Full variable domain (outside the CDR3, taken from reference TRBV5-1 and TRBJ1-2): KAGVTQTPRYLIKTRGQQVTLSCSPISGHRSVSWYQQTPGQGLQFLFEYFSETQRNKGNFPGRFSGRQFSNSRSEMNVSTLELGDSALYLCASSLGQIGYTFGSGTRLTVV.

This clonotype was found a few times. The chain uses TRBV12-3 or TRBV12-4 and TRBJ2-1; TRBD2 aligns across 8 bases. The ends lost 7 bases at V and 3 bases at J; junction bases unmatched: 5. This CDR3 has 14 amino acids. The CDR3 DNA is TGTGCCAGCATCCCGGGACTAGACTACAATGAGCAGTTCTTC. It codes for CASIPGLDYNEQFF.

This clonotype appeared a few times. V and J are TRBV2 and TRBJ2-1; D could derive from TRBD1 or TRBD2 (5 bases each). Germline V CDR1 and CDR2: SNHLY, FYNNEI. This CDR3 has 16 residues. Deletions cut 6 bases from V and 2 bases from J, with 17 bases between. CDR3: CASRPRGDAAYNEQFF. Written as DNA, the CDR3 is TGTGCCAGCAGGCCCCGAGGGGACGCAGCCTACAATGAGCAGTTCTTC.

This clonotype was counted ten times or more. The chain joins TRBV29-1 to TRBJ2-5; D is perhaps TRBD1 (5 bases). The CDR3 is 14 amino acids. Germline loops: CDR1 SQVTM, CDR2 ANQGSEA. The germline V and J ends were trimmed by 3 bases and 3 bases, with 14 bases remaining between them. The CDR3 DNA reads as TGCAGCGTTGATCGGGCAGGGTCGAAAGAGACCCAGTACTTC. It yields the protein CSVDRAGSKETQYF.

This clonotype came up a few times. The V and J genes are TRBV5-1 and TRBJ2-5; tentatively, D is TRBD1 or TRBD2 (5 bases each). Trimming removed 0 bases from V and 4 bases from J, with 13 bases in between. The CDR3 length is 15 residues. The germline gives CDR1 SGHRS, CDR2 YFSETQ. CDR3 protein: CASSLGGVGRETQYF. DNA for the CDR3: TGCGCCAGCAGCTTGGGAGGGGTGGGTCGAGAGACCCAGTACTTC. Variable domain in full (rest from reference TRBV5-1 and TRBJ2-5): KAGVTQTPRYLIKTRGQQVTLSCSPISGHRSVSWYQQTPGQGLQFLFEYFSETQRNKGNFPGRFSGRQFSNSRSEMNVSTLELGDSALYLCASSLGGVGRETQYFGPGTRLLVL.

This chain joins TRBV7-9 and TRBJ2-5, with a possible D match to TRBD2 (5 bases). Trimming removed 3 bases at V and 0 bases at J, with 11 bases between. This CDR3 has 15 amino acids. Germline V CDR1 and CDR2: SEHNR, FQNEAQ (reference sequence). Here the CDR3 DNA reads TGTGCCAGCAGCTTGCCTCCGGGGAACCAAGAGACCCAGTACTTC. Its protein product is CASSLPPGNQETQYF.

The rearrangement joins TRBV6-4 to TRBJ2-1; unclear D gene. Per germline, CDR1 MRHNA and CDR2 SNTAGT. The CDR3 consists of 15 residues. Trimming removed 0 bases from V and 4 bases from J, with 10 bases in between. CDR3 protein: CASSDSPATYNEQFF. For the CDR3, the DNA is TGTGCCAGCAGTGACTCCCCAGCAACTTACAATGAGCAGTTCTTC.

This clonotype has only a few counts. This chain links TRBV6-1 with TRBJ2-7; a weak D match, TRBD2 (6 bases). V shed 5 bases and J shed 2 bases, with 16 bases lying between them. Germline assignment: CDR1 MNHNS and CDR2 SASEGT. There are 15 residues in the CDR3. The CDR3 sequence is CASSRASAQPYEQYF. CDR3 DNA: TGTGCCAGCAGTAGAGCTAGCGCTCAGCCCTACGAGCAGTACTTC.

This clonotype was counted a few times. This chain links TRBV5-1 with TRBJ2-1; D might be TRBD1 (6 bases). V lost 3 bases, J lost 2 bases, and 15 bases lay in between. Germline V gene lookup returns CDR1 SGHRS and CDR2 YFSETQ. The CDR3 is made up of 16 amino acids. CDR3 coding DNA: TGCGCCAGCAGCTCTGAAGGGGGACACGCCTACAATGAGCAGTTCTTC. As protein: CASSSEGGHAYNEQFF.

The CDR3 DNA is TGTGCCAGCAGCCAAGTCCGGCGGGGGAACACAGATACGCAGTATTTT. Translating it yields CASSQVRRGNTDTQYF. This sequence joins TRBV3-1 and TRBJ2-3, with 7 bases fitting TRBD2. The junction had 6 bases not matched to a gene; V was cut back by 1 base and J by 2 bases. Germline V gene lookup returns CDR1 LGHDT and CDR2 YNNKEL (reference sequence). CDR3 size: 16 residues.

V usage is TRBV27 and J usage is TRBJ2-5; D is perhaps TRBD1 (6 bases). The CDR3 is 16 amino acids. V was pared by 2 bases and J by 0 bases, with 13 bases between. Per the germline V gene, CDR1 is MNHEY and CDR2 is SMNVEV (reference sequence). CDR3 bases: TGTGCCAGCAGTTTAATTGGGGGCCGGTACCAAGAGACCCAGTACTTC. The encoded protein is CASSLIGGRYQETQYF.

This clonotype was seen a few times. At one boundary the junction diverges from the germline segment, which might be a read error. The chain carries TRBV12-5 and TRBJ2-7; 8 bases match TRBD1. The CDR3 totals 11 residues. The germline V gene encodes CDR1 LGHNT and CDR2 FRNRAP. As DNA, the CDR3 is TGTGCTAGTGGTACAAGGACAGGGACCAACTTC. Translated, it gives CASGTRTGTNF.

This clonotype has a handful of counts. The chain joins TRBV5-1 to TRBJ2-2, with D possibly matching TRBD2 (5 bases). Germline V gene lookup returns CDR1 SGHRS and CDR2 YFSETQ. The V gene lost 2 bases and the J gene lost 4 bases, with 21 bases spanning the gap. The CDR3 is 18 amino acids. As DNA, the CDR3 is TGCGCCAGCAGCTTAAAGGGAGTTGAGTCGGGAAGCACCGGGGAGCTGTTTTTT. Its translation: CASSLKGVESGSTGELFF.

This clonotype was detected a few times. The chain carries TRBV7-8 and TRBJ2-3; weak D call: TRBD1 (5 bases). This CDR3 has 15 amino acids. Germline CDR1 reads SGHVS; CDR2 reads FQNEAQ. V was cut by 4 bases and J by 3 bases, with 14 bases left in between. CDR3 amino acids: CASSSRQPLTDTQYF. Here the CDR3 DNA reads TGTGCCAGCAGCTCGAGACAGCCCTTGACAGATACGCAGTATTTT.

CDR3 sequence: CSARGVIDEQFF. Here the CDR3 DNA reads TGCAGTGCTAGAGGCGTGATCGATGAGCAGTTCTTC. The V call is TRBV20-1, the J call TRBJ2-1; D is unresolved. The germline V gene has CDR1 DFQATT and CDR2 SNEGSKA (reference sequence). There are 12 residues in the CDR3. Trimming removed 1 base from V and 8 bases from J, with 9 bases in between.

V and J are TRBV15 and TRBJ1-6, with TRBD1 matching 9 bases. The V gene end was trimmed by 0 bases and the J gene end by 7 bases; junction bases not matched to a gene: 1. Per germline, CDR1 LNHNV and CDR2 YYDKDF (reference sequence). The CDR3 loop spans 15 amino acids. The CDR3 DNA reads as TGTGCCACCAGCAGAGAGACAGGGGGAAATTCACCCCTCCACTTT. Residues: CATSRETGGNSPLHF.

This clonotype appeared a few times. The chain uses TRBV9 and TRBJ2-1; tentative D call: TRBD1 (5 bases). The CDR3 has 13 amino acids. Germline CDR1 reads SGDLS; CDR2 reads YYNGEE. The ends were cut back, 4 bases at V and 8 bases at J, with 13 bases in the middle. CDR3 sequence reads: CASSTAPRDEQFF. The DNA of the CDR3 is TGTGCCAGCAGCACCGCCCCCAGGGATGAGCAGTTCTTC.